Reported below is one T cell receptor beta chain. Its antigen is unknown. The V and J ends lost 5 bases and 3 bases respectively, with 10 bases between them. Germline CDR1 is SGHAT and CDR2 is FQNNGV. The CDR3 has 13 amino acids. The data belong to a study of T cells in localized non-small cell lung cancer. Findings of the study overall: Adjacent uninvolved lung tissue had the highest T cell clonality, exceeding tumor. Greater T cell density in blood accompanied longer overall survival.

Repertoires were generated with immunoSEQ multiplex PCR, while TCRdb's copy carries only in-frame clones and drops some. The table shows tens of thousands of clones, with 85% to 90% occurring only once. This chain uses TRBV11-2 with TRBJ1-2; tentatively, D is TRBD1 (5 bases). The sample here was peripheral blood, taken before any cancer treatment. The TCR was taken from a male donor aged 60 or over with stage III squamous cell lung carcinoma. Here the CDR3 DNA reads TGTGCCAGCAGCCGGGAGGGGTACTATGGCTACACCTTC. It is translated as CASSREGYYGYTF.